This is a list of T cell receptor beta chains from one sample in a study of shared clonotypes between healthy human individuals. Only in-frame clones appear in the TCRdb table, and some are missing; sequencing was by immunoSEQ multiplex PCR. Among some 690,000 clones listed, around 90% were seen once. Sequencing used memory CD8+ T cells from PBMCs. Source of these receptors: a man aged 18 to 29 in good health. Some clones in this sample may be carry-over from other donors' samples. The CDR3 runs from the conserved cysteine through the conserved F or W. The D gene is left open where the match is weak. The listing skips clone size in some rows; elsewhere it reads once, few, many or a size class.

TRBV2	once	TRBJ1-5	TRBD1	TGTGCCAGCAGTGTATTACCGGGACAGGGTGCATTGGGCAATCAGCCCCAGCATTTT	CASSVLPGQGALGNQPQHF
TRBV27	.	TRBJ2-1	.	TGTGCCAGCACCGCGGGTCGGGGTGAGCAGTTCTTC	CASTAGRGEQFF
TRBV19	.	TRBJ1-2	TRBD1	TGTGCCAGTAGTCCTATTCCCGGGACAGTCCATGGCTACACCTTC	CASSPIPGTVHGYTF
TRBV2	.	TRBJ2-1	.	TGTGCCAGGAGAAAAAGCGGTAGCGAGCTTGACAATGAGCAGTTCTTC	CARRKSGSELDNEQFF
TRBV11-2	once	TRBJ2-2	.	TGTGCCAGCAGCCCCGAGAACACCGGGGAGCTGTTTTTT	CASSPENTGELFF
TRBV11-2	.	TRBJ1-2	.	TGTGCCAGCAGCTCGAGACAGGCCGACAACTATGGCTACACCTTC	CASSSRQADNYGYTF
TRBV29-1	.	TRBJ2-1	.	TGCAGCGTTGAAGATCACGGTAGCTCCTACAATGAGCAGTTCTTC	CSVEDHGSSYNEQFF
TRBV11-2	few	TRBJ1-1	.	TGTGCCAGCAGCTGGGCCGACACTGAAGCTTTCTTT	CASSWADTEAFF
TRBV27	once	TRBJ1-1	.	TGTGCCAGCAGTTTATCGATGTCCCACACTGAAGCTTTCTTT	CASSLSMSHTEAFF
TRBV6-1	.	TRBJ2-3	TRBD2	TGTGCCAGCAGTGAAGGGACTAGCGTAGGAGATACGCAGTATTTT	CASSEGTSVGDTQYF
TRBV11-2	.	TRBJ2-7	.	TGTGCCAGCAGCAAAACAGGGAAGGGATACGAGCAGTACTTC	CASSKTGKGYEQYF
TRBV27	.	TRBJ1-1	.	TGTGCCAGCAGTTTATCTGGAGGGGCCCACACTGAAGCTTTCTTT	CASSLSGGAHTEAFF
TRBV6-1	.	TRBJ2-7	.	TGTGCCAGCAGTCAAGGGGGAGCAGGGGCGATTGGGGAGCAGTACTTC	CASSQGGAGAIGEQYF
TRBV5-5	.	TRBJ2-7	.	TGTGCCAGCAGCTTGGAGAGGTTCACCTACGAGCAGTACTTC	CASSLERFTYEQYF
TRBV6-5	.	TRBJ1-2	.	TGTGCCAGCAGGGTCAGGGGAAATAACTATGGCTACACCTTC	CASRVRGNNYGYTF
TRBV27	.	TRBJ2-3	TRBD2	TGTGCCAGCAGTCCACGGACCCCCTTTAGCGGGGCTAGCACAGATACGCAGTATTTT	CASSPRTPFSGASTDTQYF
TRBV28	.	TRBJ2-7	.	TGTGCCAGCAGTTTAGAGTCGTTGGCCTCCTACGAGCAGTACTTC	CASSLESLASYEQYF
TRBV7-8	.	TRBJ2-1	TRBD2	TGTGCCAGCAGCCCGGGACTAGCGGGAGTCTCCTACAATGAGCAGTTCTTC	CASSPGLAGVSYNEQFF
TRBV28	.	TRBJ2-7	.	TGTGCCAGCAGTTCACAACTTGAGGCGGGAACGTTCTACGAGCAGTACTTC	CASSSQLEAGTFYEQYF
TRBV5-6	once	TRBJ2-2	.	TGTGCCAGCAGCGCTAAAGGATGGGGGGCGACCGGGGAGCTGTTTTTT	CASSAKGWGATGELFF
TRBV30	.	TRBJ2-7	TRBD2	TGTGCCTGGAGTGTACTAGCGGGGTACGAGCAGTACTTC	CAWSVLAGYEQYF
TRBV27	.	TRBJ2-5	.	TGTGCCAGCAGTTTATCCTCTTGGGAGACCCAGTACTTC	CASSLSSWETQYF